The clone carrying this T cell receptor (beta chain) was seen many times. Trimming cost V 1 base and J 5 bases; bases outside gene matches: 5. Germline CDR1 and CDR2: SGHRS and YFSETQ. The length of the CDR3 is 15 residues. Template material for amplifying TCR beta CDR3 regions consisted of RNA transcripts. RT-PCR in the first round (using the HTBI primer set) targeted the TCR CDR3. TCRdb re-derived calls from the multiplex PCR reads in MiXCR, one entry per CDR3 protein. The sample consists of 550,000 to 650,000 distinct CDR3 sequences, around 13% of them appearing once. The data belong to a study of T cells in Graves' hyperthyroidism and ophthalmopathy.

Input material: blood. The receptor's source is a woman aged 25 to 45 with Graves' hyperthyroidism that later progressed to Graves' ophthalmopathy. The rearrangement links TRBV5-1 to TRBJ2-3; 9 bases align to TRBD1. As DNA, the CDR3 is TGCGCCAGCAGCTTGTGGACAGGGGCCCAAGATACGCAGTATTTT. Translation: CASSLWTGAQDTQYF.